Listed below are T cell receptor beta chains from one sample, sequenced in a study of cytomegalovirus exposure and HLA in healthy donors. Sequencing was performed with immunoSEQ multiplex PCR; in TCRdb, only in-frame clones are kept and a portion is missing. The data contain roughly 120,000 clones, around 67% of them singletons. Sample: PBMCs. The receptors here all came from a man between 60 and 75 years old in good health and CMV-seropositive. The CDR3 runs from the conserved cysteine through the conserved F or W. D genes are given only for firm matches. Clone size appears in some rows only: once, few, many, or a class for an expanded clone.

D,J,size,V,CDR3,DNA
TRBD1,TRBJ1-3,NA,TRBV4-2,CASSREQGAWGNTIYF,TGTGCCAGCAGCCGAGAACAGGGGGCGTGGGGAAACACCATATATTTT
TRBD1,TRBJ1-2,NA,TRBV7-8,CASSRGGGGARGYTF,TGTGCCAGCAGCCGCGGAGGAGGGGGCGCTCGGGGCTACACCTTC
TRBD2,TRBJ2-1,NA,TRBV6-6,CASNKAGGSYNEQFF,TGTGCCAGCAATAAAGCGGGGGGGTCTTACAATGAGCAGTTCTTC
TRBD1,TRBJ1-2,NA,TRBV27,CASSPWGQGRGGYTF,TGTGCCAGCAGTCCTTGGGGACAGGGGAGAGGGGGCTACACCTTC
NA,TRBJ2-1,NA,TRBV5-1,CASSLTSSNEQFF,TGCGCCAGCAGCTTAACTAGTAGCAATGAGCAGTTCTTC
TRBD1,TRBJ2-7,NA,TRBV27,CASRGTGIPSYEQYF,TGTGCCAGCAGGGGGACAGGGATCCCTTCTTACGAGCAGTACTTC
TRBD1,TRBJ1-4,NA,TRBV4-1,CASSLNAGGPGELFF,TGCGCCAGCAGCTTAAACGCAGGGGGCCCCGGAGAACTGTTTTTT
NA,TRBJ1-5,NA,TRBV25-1,CASSGGGTGRGPQHF,TGTGCCAGCAGTGGGGGGGGGACGGGGAGGGGGCCCCAGCATTTT
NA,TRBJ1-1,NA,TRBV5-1,CASSHSQRTEAFF,TGCGCCAGCAGCCACAGCCAACGCACTGAAGCTTTCTTT
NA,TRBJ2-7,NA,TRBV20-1,CSAALYEQYF,TGCAGTGCTGCGCTCTACGAGCAGTACTTC
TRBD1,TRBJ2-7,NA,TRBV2,CASSEADRGDMEYF,TGTGCCAGCAGTGAAGCGGACAGGGGGGATATGGAGTACTTC
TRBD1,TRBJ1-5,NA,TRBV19,CASSSNRGLRGQPQHF,TGTGCCAGTAGTTCCAACAGGGGTCTCCGGGGTCAGCCCCAGCATTTT
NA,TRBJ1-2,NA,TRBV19,CASSIVNGYTF,TGTGCCAGTAGTATCGTAAATGGCTACACCTTC
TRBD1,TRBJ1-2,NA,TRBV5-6,CASSPGTAYGYTF,TGTGCCAGCAGCCCCGGGACAGCCTATGGCTACACCTTC
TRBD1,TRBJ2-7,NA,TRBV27,CASSLSGTGLSYEQYF,TGTGCCAGCAGTTTATCAGGGACAGGGCTCTCCTACGAGCAGTACTTC
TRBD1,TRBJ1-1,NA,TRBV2,CASSGQGVDTEAFF,TGTGCCAGCAGCGGACAGGGGGTCGACACTGAAGCTTTCTTT
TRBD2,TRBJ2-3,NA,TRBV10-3,CATRLGGRETDTQYF,TGTGCCACCAGGTTGGGGGGGAGGGAGACAGATACGCAGTATTTT
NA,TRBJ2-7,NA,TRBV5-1,CASSLRGF,TGCGCCAGCAGCTTGAGGGGTTTC
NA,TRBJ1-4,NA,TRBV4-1,CASSQGLNNEKLFF,TGCGCCAGCAGCCAAGGGCTTAACAATGAAAAACTGTTTTTT
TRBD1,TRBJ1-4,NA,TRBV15,CATHRGRDEKLFF,TGTGCCACCCACAGGGGGAGAGATGAAAAACTGTTTTTT
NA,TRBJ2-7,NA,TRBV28,CASRIGRGYEQYF,TGTGCCAGTAGAATAGGGAGAGGCTACGAGCAGTACTTC
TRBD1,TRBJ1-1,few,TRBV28,CASSLVPDDRAEAFF,TGTGCCAGCAGTTTAGTCCCGGACGACAGGGCTGAAGCTTTCTTT
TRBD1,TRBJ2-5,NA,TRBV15,CATSRDGQGEETQYF,TGTGCCACCAGCAGAGATGGGCAGGGGGAAGAGACCCAGTACTTC
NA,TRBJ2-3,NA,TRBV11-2,CASSLIWAPDTQYF,TGTGCCAGCAGCTTAATCTGGGCCCCAGATACGCAGTATTTT
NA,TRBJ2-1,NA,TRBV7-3,CASSLTGATHNEQFF,TGTGCCAGCAGCTTAACGGGGGCCACTCACAATGAGCAGTTCTTC
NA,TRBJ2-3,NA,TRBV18,CASCLGRPCTDTQYF,TGTGCCAGCTGTCTGGGGAGGCCCTGCACAGATACGCAGTATTTT
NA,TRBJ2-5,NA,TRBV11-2,CASSSSSTGHETQYF,TGTGCCAGCAGCTCCTCGTCAACAGGGCACGAGACCCAGTACTTC
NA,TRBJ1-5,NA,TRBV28,CASTMGGVYSNQPQHF,TGTGCCAGCACCATGGGGGGGGTATATAGCAATCAGCCCCAGCATTTT
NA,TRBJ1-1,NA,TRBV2,CASKTRMRDTEAFF,TGTGCCAGCAAGACACGTATGAGGGACACTGAAGCTTTCTTT
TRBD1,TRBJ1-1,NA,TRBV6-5,CASSPPGRGYAAFF,TGTGCCAGCAGTCCCCCGGGCAGGGGGTATGCAGCTTTCTTT
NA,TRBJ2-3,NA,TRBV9,CASSARDTATDTQYF,TGTGCCAGCAGCGCCCGGGACACTGCCACAGATACGCAGTATTTT
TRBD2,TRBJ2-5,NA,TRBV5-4,CASSLRGSETQYF,TGTGCCAGCAGTTTGCGGGGGTCGGAGACCCAGTACTTC
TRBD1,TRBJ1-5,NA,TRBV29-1,CSVLTGEGPQHF,TGCAGCGTCCTGACAGGGGAAGGGCCCCAGCATTTT
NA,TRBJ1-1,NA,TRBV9,CASSETGMNTEAFF,TGTGCCAGCTCCGAGACGGGAATGAACACTGAAGCTTTCTTT
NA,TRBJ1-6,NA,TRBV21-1,CASSSHRLVPISPLHF,TGTGCCAGCAGCTCACACCGCTTGGTCCCAATTTCACCCCTCCACTTT
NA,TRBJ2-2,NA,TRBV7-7,CASSLANSGELFF,TGTGCTAGCAGCTTAGCCAATAGCGGGGAGCTGTTTTTT
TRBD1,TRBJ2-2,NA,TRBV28,CASSSRQGASGELFF,TGTGCCAGCAGCTCCCGACAGGGGGCGTCCGGGGAGCTGTTTTTT
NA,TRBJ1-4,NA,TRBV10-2,CASSEGGEKLFF,TGCGCCAGCAGTGAGGGCGGTGAAAAACTGTTTTTT
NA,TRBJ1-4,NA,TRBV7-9,CSSSLTPPWGGTNEKLFF,TGTTCCAGCAGCTTAACCCCACCCTGGGGGGGAACTAATGAAAAACTGTTTTTT
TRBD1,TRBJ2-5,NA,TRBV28,CAIRGQVFETQYF,TGTGCCATCCGGGGACAGGTGTTCGAGACCCAGTACTTC
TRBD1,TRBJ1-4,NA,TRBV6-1,CASSERDRDEKLFF,TGTGCCAGCAGTGAGCGGGACAGGGATGAAAAACTGTTTTTT
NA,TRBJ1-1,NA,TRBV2,CASSERRDTEAFF,TGTGCCAGCAGTGAAAGGAGGGACACTGAAGCTTTCTTT
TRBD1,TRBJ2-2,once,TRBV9,CASSGLDRGGTGELFF,TGTGCCAGCAGCGGTCTGGACAGGGGGGGCACCGGGGAGCTGTTTTTT
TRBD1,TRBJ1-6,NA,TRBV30,CASGQDGSPLHF,TGTGCCTCGGGACAGGACGGTTCACCCCTCCACTTT
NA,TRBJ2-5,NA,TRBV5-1,CASSPGSTQETQYF,TGCGCCAGCAGCCCGGGTAGCACCCAAGAGACCCAGTACTTC
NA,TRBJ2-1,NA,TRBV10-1,CASSELEVGGSYNEQFF,TGCGCCAGCAGTGAACTTGAGGTGGGGGGCTCCTACAATGAGCAGTTCTTC
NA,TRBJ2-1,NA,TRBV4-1,CASSQNRAYNEQFF,TGCGCCAGCAGCCAAAACAGGGCCTACAATGAGCAGTTCTTC
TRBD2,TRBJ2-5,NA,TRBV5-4,CASSLSRGGRQGTQYF,TGTGCCAGCAGCTTGAGCCGCGGGGGACGGCAGGGGACCCAGTACTTC